The 8 T cell receptor beta chains presented below share a single source sample, sequenced in a study of cytotoxic CD8 clonotypes in ibrutinib-treated CLL. Clones were sequenced by immunoSEQ multiplex PCR, and TCRdb holds only the in-frame ones, with some missing. The data hold some 61,000 clones, with about two thirds observed a single time. Sample: PBMCs, taken after 12 months of ibrutinib treatment. The origin of the receptors is a human donor with chronic lymphocytic leukemia.

The rearrangement links TRBV10-3 to TRBJ2-7, with D unclear. CDR3 size: 12 residues. V dropped 5 bases and J dropped 5 bases, with 10 bases sitting between them. Germline V gene lookup returns CDR1 ENHRY and CDR2 SYGVKD. The CDR3 here is CAISLQSDEQYF. The CDR3 DNA follows: TGTGCCATCAGTCTTCAATCCGACGAGCAGTACTTC.

V and J are TRBV7-2 and TRBJ1-4; D might be TRBD1 (5 bases). Germline V gives CDR1 SGHTA, CDR2 FQGNSA. The CDR3 runs 13 residues. The V end was cut by 1 base, the J end by 8 bases, with 8 bases between. In DNA form, the CDR3 reads TGTGCCAGCAGCTTAGTGGAGGGGGAAAAACTGTTTTTT. It yields the protein CASSLVEGEKLFF.

The chain recombines TRBV11-3 with TRBJ2-1; D is ambiguous. The length of the CDR3 is 16 residues. Trimming pared 1 base from V and 7 bases from J, leaving 17 bases between. The germline V gene has CDR1 SGHNT and CDR2 YENEEA. The CDR3 sequence: CASSLGTARRRNEQFF. CDR3 bases: TGTGCCAGCAGCTTAGGGACCGCGCGTCGAAGGAATGAGCAGTTCTTC.

The rearrangement joins TRBV6-5 to TRBJ1-5; 8 bases map to TRBD1. The V gene end was trimmed by 6 bases and the J gene end by 5 bases; junction bases not matched to a gene: 9. Germline V gives CDR1 MNHEY, CDR2 SVGAGI. This CDR3 has 15 residues. CDR3 in amino acids: CASSTRTGTDQPQHF. As DNA, the CDR3 is TGTGCCAGCAGCACCAGGACAGGGACGGATCAGCCCCAGCATTTT.

The chain links TRBV19 to TRBJ1-6; no definite D call. Germline lookup yields CDR1 LNHDA and CDR2 SQIVND (reference sequence). The CDR3 loop spans 14 amino acids. The ends were cut back, 3 bases at V and 8 bases at J, with 11 bases in the middle. This CDR3 reads CASSIGPRHSPLHF. The DNA of the CDR3 is TGTGCCAGTAGTATTGGGCCGCGTCATTCACCCCTCCACTTT.

The J gene is TRBJ2-3, the V gene TRBV27; D might be TRBD2 (5 bases). V was cut by 5 bases and J by 2 bases, with 14 bases left in between. This CDR3 is 15 amino acids long. Germline loops: CDR1 MNHEY, CDR2 SMNVEV (reference sequence). The CDR3 nucleotides are TGTGCCAGCAGTCGACGGGGTCAGTACACAGATACGCAGTATTTT. It codes for CASSRRGQYTDTQYF.

The CDR3 protein is CASSERGTSPLHF. The CDR3, as DNA: TGTGCCAGCAGTGAAAGAGGCACTTCACCCCTCCACTTT. The chain has TRBV25-1 and TRBJ1-6; unclear D gene. V shed 2 bases and J shed 9 bases, with 8 bases lying between them. Per the germline V gene, CDR1 is MGHDK and CDR2 is SYGVNS. This CDR3 is 13 amino acids long.

This chain connects TRBV5-1 to TRBJ2-7; 7 bases agree with TRBD1. Germline-derived CDR1 and CDR2 are SGHRS and YFSETQ. V lost 0 bases to trimming and J lost 3 bases; unmatched junction nucleotides: 3. This CDR3 spans 14 amino acids. The CDR3, as DNA: TGCGCCAGCAGCTTGGCCGGGACAGACTACGAGCAGTACTTC. Residues: CASSLAGTDYEQYF.